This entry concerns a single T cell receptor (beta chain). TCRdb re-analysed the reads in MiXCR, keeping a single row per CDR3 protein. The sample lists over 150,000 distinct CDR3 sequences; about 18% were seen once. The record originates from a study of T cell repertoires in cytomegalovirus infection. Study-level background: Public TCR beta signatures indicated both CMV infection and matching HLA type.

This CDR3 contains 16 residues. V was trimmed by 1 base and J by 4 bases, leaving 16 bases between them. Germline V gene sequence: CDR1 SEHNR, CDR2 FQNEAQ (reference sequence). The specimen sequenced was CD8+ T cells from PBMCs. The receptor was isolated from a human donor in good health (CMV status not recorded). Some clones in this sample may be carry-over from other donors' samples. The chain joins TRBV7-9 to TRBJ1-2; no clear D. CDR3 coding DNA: TGTGCCAGCAGCTTAGGAACGGTAGGAGGTAGCTATGGCTACACCTTC. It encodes CASSLGTVGGSYGYTF.